This T cell receptor (beta chain) was observed in a study of T cell changes during pregnancy in multiple sclerosis. Germline V gene data show CDR1 as SQVTM and CDR2 as ANQGSEA. The CDR3 runs 13 residues. V gave up 4 bases and J gave up 0 bases, with 9 bases separating them. Produced via immunoSEQ multiplex PCR; TCRdb's table is partial and in-frame only. The sample yields approximately 61,000 clones, 88% seen once. The receptor's source is a female donor with multiple sclerosis, enrolled in a pregnancy study. The V call is TRBV29-1, the J call TRBJ1-2; the D is unclear. Sequencing used peripheral blood, obtained in the first trimester of pregnancy. CDR3 DNA: TGCAGCGTTGTCTATGAAGCTAACTATGGCTACACCTTC. This codes for CSVVYEANYGYTF.